The 25 T cell receptor beta chains below were found in one sample sequenced in a study of blood T cells in healthy people across ages. Primed by a sample-barcoded 5' primer and a J-beta primer mix, a second PCR proceeded for roughly 7 to 12 cycles. MiXCR was run by TCRdb on the 5' RACE reads, yielding one entry per CDR3 protein. The top ten hold roughly 2.1% of the sample, which has 1.5 million to 2 million distinct CDR3 sequences, about 50% seen once. Specimen: blood. These receptors originate from a woman aged 40 to 55 in good health.

The CDR3 loop is CASSEDNSGANVLTF. For the CDR3, the DNA is TGTGCCAGCAGCGAGGATAATTCGGGGGCCAACGTCCTGACTTTC. V usage is TRBV7-2 and J usage is TRBJ2-6; D gene ambiguous. Per the germline V gene, CDR1 is SGHTA and CDR2 is FQGNSA. This CDR3 region has 15 residues. Trimming took off 5 bases at V and 4 bases at J, with 12 bases between the two ends.

The CDR3 here is CASRQISGGEYF. The CDR3 coding sequence is TGTGCCAGCAGACAGATTAGCGGGGGGGAGTACTTC. The chain combines TRBV7-8 with TRBJ2-4; 11 bases are a match to TRBD2. Looked up from germline, CDR1 is SGHVS and CDR2 is FQNEAQ. Trimming took 6 bases from V and 14 from J; bases not matched to a gene: 6. This CDR3 region has 12 residues.

Of note for this clonotype: The junction differs from germline at one of its ends, possibly a read error. The rearrangement joins TRBV6-5 to TRBJ2-3, with 10 bases that match TRBD2. The CDR3 contains 18 residues. The germline gives CDR1 MNHEY, CDR2 SVGAGI. The CDR3 spells CASSHSGTSVPSTDTQYF. The CDR3 DNA follows: TGTGCCAGCAGTCACTCCGGGACTAGCGTTCCCAGCACAGATACGCAGTATTTT.

This clonotype was observed a handful of times. This chain uses TRBV27 with TRBJ1-2; D is unclear. The CDR3 is 16 residues long. V shed 0 bases and J shed 4 bases, with 15 bases lying between them. Germline V gene lookup returns CDR1 MNHEY and CDR2 SMNVEV (reference sequence). This CDR3 is CASSLSIGEHSYGYTF. CDR3 bases: TGTGCCAGCAGTTTATCTATCGGGGAGCACAGCTATGGCTACACCTTC.

The chain carries TRBV20-1 and TRBJ2-1; tentative D call: TRBD2 (6 bases). V was trimmed by 5 bases and J by 1 base, leaving 12 bases between them. The CDR3 extends over 14 amino acids. The V gene's germline CDR1 is DFQATT and CDR2 SNEGSKA (reference sequence). CDR3 region: CSAVGGGSYNEQFF. CDR3 coding DNA: TGCAGTGCTGTCGGGGGTGGGTCCTACAATGAGCAGTTCTTC.

This chain connects TRBV12-5 to TRBJ2-7, with D possibly being TRBD1 (5 bases). V lost 2 bases and J 3 bases, leaving 17 bases between the germline ends. From germline, CDR1 is LGHNT and CDR2 FRNRAP. This CDR3 is 16 amino acids long. The CDR3 is CASGLPRGSRVYEQYF. DNA for the CDR3: TGTGCTAGTGGTTTGCCAAGGGGCAGTCGGGTCTACGAGCAGTACTTC.

V usage is TRBV27 and J usage is TRBJ2-1; 9 positions agree with TRBD1. Trimming removed 6 bases from V and 4 bases from J; junction bases left unmatched: 7. Germline V gene data show CDR1 as MNHEY and CDR2 as SMNVEV (reference sequence). This CDR3 is 15 amino acids long. The CDR3 DNA is TGTGCCAGCAGGGCGGACAGGGGACGATACAATGAGCAGTTCTTC. Amino acid sequence: CASRADRGRYNEQFF.

This clonotype was seen more than once but under ten times. Sequence at one end of the junction differs from germline and may be a read error. This chain links TRBV6-2 or TRBV6-3 with TRBJ2-7; D not resolved. The CDR3 totals 16 residues. Germline CDR1 is MNHEY and CDR2 is SVGEGT. CDR3 protein: CTSSYASLGSTYEQYF. The CDR3 DNA reads as TGTACCAGCAGTTACGCGAGCCTTGGATCTACCTACGAGCAGTACTTC.

The sample holds a few counts of this clonotype. The chain links TRBV20-1 to TRBJ1-5, with TRBD1 identical over 9 bases. The CDR3 sequence is 16 residues long. Looked up from germline, CDR1 is DFQATT and CDR2 is SNEGSKA (reference sequence). V shed 0 bases, J shed 1 base, and the junction held 4 bases outside the gene matches. This CDR3 is CSARDPGQGSNQPQHF. The CDR3 bases are TGCAGTGCTAGAGATCCCGGACAGGGGAGCAATCAGCCCCAGCATTTT.

The chain links TRBV28 to TRBJ2-5; the match to TRBD2 covers 10 bases. The V gene end was trimmed by 1 base and the J gene end by 7 bases; junction bases not matched to a gene: 12. The CDR3 has 17 amino acids. Germline CDR1 and CDR2: MDHEN and SYDVKM. The CDR3 is CASSLFGTSDSPGTQYF. In nucleotides, the CDR3 is TGTGCCAGCAGTTTATTTGGGACTAGCGACTCCCCAGGGACCCAGTACTTC. The whole variable domain, remainder taken from reference TRBV28 and TRBJ2-5, is DVKVTQSSRYLVKRTGEKVFLECVQDMDHENMFWYRQDPGLGLRLIYFSYDVKMKEKGDIPEGYSVSREKKERFSLILESASTNQTSMYLCASSLFGTSDSPGTQYFGPGTRLLVL.

This clonotype has a handful of counts. This chain joins TRBV9 and TRBJ1-2, with TRBD1 identical over 8 bases. The J segment lost 0 bases and the V segment lost 4 bases, leaving 11 bases of the junction unmatched. CDR1 is SGDLS and CDR2 is YYNGEE in the germline V gene. The CDR3 is made up of 17 amino acids. CDR3 sequence (DNA): TGTGCCAGCAGCCCCACTGGGTCGACAGGGGCTAACTATGGCTACACCTTC. This encodes CASSPTGSTGANYGYTF.

J is TRBJ2-7 and V is TRBV7-2; 13 nucleotides line up with TRBD2. The better agreement between TRBJ2-5 and the DNA end casts doubt on the J call. In germline, CDR1 is SGHTA, CDR2 FQGNSA. The CDR3 is 17 amino acids. The CDR3 is CASSLGTSGGARETQYF. CDR3 coding DNA: TGTGCCAGCAGCTTAGGGACTAGCGGGGGCGCGAGAGAGACCCAGTACTTC.

The chain is built from TRBV4-3 and TRBJ1-2; 10 bases match TRBD1. The V gene's germline CDR1 is LGHNA and CDR2 YSLEER. The V segment lost 7 bases and the J segment 2 bases; nucleotides outside the gene matches: 7. The CDR3 runs to 15 residues. Here the CDR3 DNA reads TGCGCCAGCACCCCGGGGACAGGGGTAAACTATGGCTACACCTTC. Its protein is CASTPGTGVNYGYTF.

This clonotype was detected only a few times. V gene TRBV20-1 combines with J gene TRBJ1-6; a possible D gene is TRBD1 (6 bases). In germline, CDR1 is DFQATT, CDR2 SNEGSKA (reference sequence). V dropped 3 bases and J dropped 9 bases, with 18 bases sitting between them. This CDR3 is built from 15 residues. CDR3 protein: CSARPEAGVGSPLHF. The CDR3 region has the DNA TGCAGTGCTAGGCCTGAGGCAGGGGTAGGTTCACCCCTCCACTTT.

This clonotype was found a few times. The rearrangement links TRBV7-2 to TRBJ2-5; the D gene is possibly TRBD2 (7 bases). Germline V CDR1 and CDR2: SGHTA, FQGNSA. The CDR3 length is 17 residues. Trimming stripped 1 base from V and 4 bases from J, with 19 bases between. The CDR3 DNA follows: TGTGCCAGCAGCTTAGAGGGAAGGGGGGGCCTAGTAGAGACCCAGTACTTC. Encoded protein: CASSLEGRGGLVETQYF.

This clonotype was observed a handful of times. The chain is built from TRBV7-8 and TRBJ2-3, with 9 bases lining up with TRBD2. The CDR3 runs 18 residues. The V and J ends lost 1 base and 0 bases, in that order; junction bases with no gene match: 8. The germline V gene encodes CDR1 SGHVS and CDR2 FQNEAQ. Written as DNA, the CDR3 is TGTGCCAGCAGCTTAGACAGGATTAGCGGGGGTAGCACAGATACGCAGTATTTT. This translates into CASSLDRISGGSTDTQYF.

This clonotype showed up just a few times. This CDR3 reads CSAGTPGVNEQFF. The CDR3 nucleotides are TGCAGCGCCGGGACCCCAGGGGTTAATGAGCAGTTCTTC. The genes are TRBV29-1 and TRBJ2-1, with D maybe TRBD1 (6 bases). CDR1 and CDR2 (germline): SQVTM, ANQGSEA. V dropped 7 bases and J dropped 7 bases, with 17 bases sitting between them. The CDR3 is 13 residues long.

This chain joins TRBV7-9 and TRBJ2-7; D is unresolved. The CDR3 is 11 residues long. Trimming stripped 2 bases from V and 8 bases from J, with 7 bases between. Germline CDR1 reads SEHNR; CDR2 reads FQNEAQ (reference sequence). DNA for the CDR3: TGTGCCAGCAGCTTAAACCTTAAGCAGTACTTC. Its translation is CASSLNLKQYF.

The J gene is TRBJ1-2, the V gene TRBV7-9; TRBD1 is a possible D gene (6 bases). The CDR3 consists of 13 residues. CDR1 SEHNR and CDR2 FQNEAQ come from the germline V gene (reference sequence). V dropped 1 base and J dropped 7 bases, with 10 bases sitting between them. CDR3 sequence (DNA): TGTGCCAGCAGCTTAGGGACAGAGCGTGGCTACACCTTC. It is translated as CASSLGTERGYTF.

This chain connects TRBV6-4 to TRBJ1-2; D uncertain. V shed 0 bases and J shed 8 bases, with 13 bases lying between them. CDR3 length equals 14 residues. Looked up from germline, CDR1 is MRHNA and CDR2 is SNTAGT. The CDR3 sequence is CASSDSAGIQGYTF. The DNA for the CDR3 is TGTGCCAGCAGTGACTCAGCCGGGATCCAGGGCTACACCTTC.

The V call is TRBV6-2 or TRBV6-3, the J call TRBJ2-7; no firm D call. V lost 5 bases and J lost 3, with 11 bases in between. Germline CDR1 MNHEY, CDR2 SVGEGT. This CDR3 contains 13 residues. Written as DNA, the CDR3 is TGTGCCAGCAGTAAACTTCCCAACTACGAGCAGTACTTC. Protein product: CASSKLPNYEQYF.

V gene TRBV7-8 combines with J gene TRBJ2-5; perhaps TRBD2 as D (7 bases). Germline V CDR1 and CDR2: SGHVS, FQNEAQ. The CDR3 length is 15 residues. V shed 5 bases and J shed 2 bases, with 15 bases lying between them. The CDR3: CASSINRGAQETQYF. Here the CDR3 DNA reads TGTGCCAGCAGCATAAATCGGGGGGCTCAAGAGACCCAGTACTTC.

This rearrangement joins TRBV3-1 to TRBJ2-3; TRBD2 matches 8 bases. V gave up 2 bases and J gave up 3 bases; unmatched junction bases: 7. Germline V gene sequence: CDR1 LGHDT, CDR2 YNNKEL (reference sequence). CDR3 length: 16 amino acids. CDR3: CASSQLGTGGTDTQYF. In DNA, the CDR3 is TGTGCCAGCAGCCAATTAGGAACGGGGGGGACAGATACGCAGTATTTT.

This chain uses TRBV6-6 with TRBJ1-1; D perhaps matches TRBD1 (5 bases). V was pared by 2 bases and J by 1 base, with 8 bases between. The CDR3 has 14 amino acids. CDR1 is MNHNY, CDR2 SVGAGI, per germline (reference sequence). CDR3 sequence reads: CASSYVGGNTEAFF. In nucleotides, the CDR3 is TGTGCCAGCAGTTACGTCGGGGGGAACACTGAAGCTTTCTTT.

The chain has TRBV27 and TRBJ2-5; maybe TRBD1 (6 bases). The CDR3 is 14 amino acids. Trimming shortened V by 5 bases and J by 5 bases, and 15 bases separated the two germline ends. Germline lookup yields CDR1 MNHEY and CDR2 SMNVEV (reference sequence). The CDR3 is CASSASGVSETQYF. The CDR3 coding sequence is TGTGCCAGCAGTGCCTCAGGGGTCTCGGAGACCCAGTACTTC.